This record looks at one T cell receptor (beta chain) sequence and its context. Each bulk PBMC sample had around 360 ng DNA loaded. This table comes from immunoSEQ multiplex PCR, and its TCRdb copy is limited to in-frame clones, with some not included. The top ten hold 10% of the sample, which has about 9,600 clones, roughly 90% seen once. Time point denoted: pre-treatment baseline. Blood was drawn before treatment and at week 3 after checkpoint blockade. Prior systemic cancer therapy, immunosuppressant use and other active malignancies excluded patients. CDR1 and CDR2 from the germline V gene are GTSNPN and SVGIG (reference sequence). V gave up 1 base and J gave up 11 bases, with 16 bases separating them. The CDR3 extends over 13 amino acids. This record comes from a study of blood T cell dynamics during melanoma immunotherapy.

The chain joins TRBV30 to TRBJ2-3; no firm D call. The receptor was derived from a human donor with melanoma. The sample was blood, taken from a patient treated with checkpoint blockade. CDR3 nucleotide sequence: TGTGCCTGGAGTGGACTCGTCTCTGGGAAGCAGTATTTT. Protein sequence: CAWSGLVSGKQYF.